The T cell receptor (beta chain) under discussion was sequenced for a study of CD8 T cells in Susac syndrome. Random-hexamer reverse transcription was applied to roughly 0.5 to 1 ug RNA. Amplification of the TCR beta CDR3 was carried out by immunoSEQ multiplex PCR, which spanned a total of 54 Vbeta and 13 Jbeta segments. TCRdb called the immunoSEQ multiplex PCR reads again in MiXCR, with one record for every CDR3 protein. The sample contains fewer than 250,000 distinct CDR3 sequences, 92% of which appear only once. Trimming cost V 3 bases and J 2 bases, with 2 bases left between them. CDR1 is LNHDA and CDR2 is SQIVND in the germline V gene (reference sequence). The CDR3 runs to 12 residues. While CD8+ and CD4+ T cells were isolated negatively, TEMRA cells were enriched by FACS.

The sequence derives from a human donor with multiple sclerosis. Sequencing input: CD8+ T cells from PBMCs. The V and J genes are TRBV19 and TRBJ2-1; D ambiguous. CDR3 DNA sequence: TGTGCCAGTAGTATCCCCTACAATGAGCAGTTCTTC. Its protein is CASSIPYNEQFF.